This TCR beta chain is drawn from a study of T-cell memory formation after mild COVID-19 (dated by TCRdb to the early 2020s). Study-wide context: TCR sequence clusters from the two donors were found to be largely donor specific. In a couple of donors, T-cell clones that expanded and contracted after mild COVID-19 were tracked by sequencing TCRalpha and TCRbeta repertoires over time. The cohort comprised two young, previously healthy adult volunteers, one female and one male.

The data were produced on an Illumina NovaSeq 6000. TCRalpha and TCRbeta cDNA libraries were constructed by 5'RACE with constant-segment primers, with sample barcodes and unique molecular identifiers being introduced. RNA was extracted from every sample with Trizol reagent. Library amplification was performed in two PCR steps, and a second sample barcode and Illumina TruSeq adapters were introduced in the second step. Sequencing of libraries was performed on an Illumina NovaSeq with 2 x 150 bp paired-end reads. As for the original processing: Reads were demultiplexed and collapsed into UMI-guided consensus sequences with migec v1.2.7. Using mixcr v2.1.11, the UMI consensuses were aligned to TRA and TRB V and J templates and assembled into clonotypes. Clonotypes were classified as expanded or contracted when called significant by both edgeR and NoisET, with noise models trained on biological replicates. For edgeR calls, the cutoffs were a false discovery rate-adjusted p below 0.01 and a log2 fold-change threshold of 1. PCA with hierarchical clustering of max-normalized trajectories of the 1000 most abundant clonotypes was used as exploratory dynamics analysis. Separately sequenced CD4+ and CD8+ repertoires were used to assign the CD4 or CD8 phenotype of responding clones. The raw public data were reprocessed by TCRdb itself: fastp quality trimming at Q25, MiXCR clonotype calling, in-frame beta chains only. Entries that share a CDR3 protein sequence are merged under the most common genes and DNA. What appears here as the V and J calls and clone size reflects TCRdb's work, not the paper's. This sample lists 250,000 or so distinct CDR3 sequences; under 20% were detected once. Of the sample, more than 20% falls within the top ten clones.

PBMCs were isolated by Ficoll-Paque density gradient centrifugation. About this clonotype itself: It lacks a known antigen. Base qualities were left out, and no much larger clone turns up one base away.

CDR1 is given as SGHTA and CDR2 as FQGNSA, both from the germline V gene. The CDR3 spans 19 residues, from the cysteine through the phenylalanine. The only DNA kept is the CDR3, 57 bases in frame from the first base. The junction carries 25 bases between V and J, which are trimmed by 4 bases and 6 bases respectively. Results and caveats for the whole study, not just this receptor: The study included only a couple of mild cases, and larger cohorts that include severe cases with pre-infection samples were judged to be necessary. Clones that contracted from day 15 to 85 showed balanced CD4/CD8 phenotypes, whereas a second wave of clones that expanded from day 15 to 37 leaned towards CD4+. Contracting CD4+ clones were located mainly in the CM and EM memory subsets, whereas CD8+ clones were found to be enriched in EMRA. Some responding clones were found in pre-infection memory, which suggests that pre-existing cross-reactive memory T cells took part in the SARS-CoV-2 response. SARS-CoV-2 specificity was not confirmed for the second-wave clones peaking on day 37.

The receptor comes from a man aged 18 to 29 who had mild COVID-19 (a few samples of this study predate the infection). The sample titles of this study are shuffled in the database, so cell type and time point are left out; the donor was told from shared clones. Sequencing was carried out using PBMCs or a T cell subset sorted from them (not recorded which). The rearranged segments are TRBV7-2 and TRBJ1-6; no confident D gene assignment can be made. The base sequence is TGTGCCAGCAGCTCCCTAGCCGGGAGAGGTTTCTTTCCTAATTCACCCCTCCACTTT. This sequence encodes CASSSLAGRGFFPNSPLHF.